This record looks at one TCR beta chain sequence and its context. Its specificity is unknown. Other DNA sequences in this sample translate to the same CDR3. Some clones are missing from TCRdb's copy, which holds only in-frame ones; the method was immunoSEQ multiplex PCR. This sample carries more than 550,000 clones, about 90% of them seen once, and the ten largest clones take about a third. These data originate in a study of shared clonotypes between healthy human individuals. Study-level results: A handful of donors had around 5.5% of their naive CD4 clonotypes in common. Naive subsets typically showed greater estimated richness than memory subsets.

Losses at the gene ends were 3 bases for V and 2 bases for J; bases not matched to a gene: 4. Looked up from germline, CDR1 is MDHEN and CDR2 is SYDVKM. The CDR3 totals 14 residues. The chain carries TRBV28 and TRBJ2-7; 7 bases are shared with TRBD1. Sequencing was carried out using memory CD8+ T cells from PBMCs. Indicated subset: CD45RO+ cells pooled with CCR7-negative TemRA cells. This receptor was taken from a man younger than 30 in good health. Some clones in this sample may be carry-over from other donors' samples. CDR3: CASSLTGLTYEQYF. The CDR3 bases are TGTGCCAGCAGTTTGACAGGGTTAACCTACGAGCAGTACTTC.